The present T cell receptor beta chain was sequenced within a study of identical twins. The CDR3 contains 17 residues. The V gene's germline CDR1 is MNHEY and CDR2 SMNVEV (reference sequence). Trimming removed 3 bases from V and 0 bases from J, with 14 bases in between. Overall study results and limits: Out-of-frame beta sequences exhibited a weaker degree of excess twin sharing. Conclusions were based on cross-sectional statistical analysis, without following the same donors. Insertions ran lower in abundant cord blood beta clonotypes, though not in memory repertoires.

TCRdb re-derived calls from the 5' RACE reads in MiXCR, one entry per CDR3 protein. This table holds 650,000 to 800,000 distinct CDR3 sequences, 8% to 9% found once. As to this clonotype: Its antigen is not identified.

This sample also appeared in a second study, on yellow fever vaccine responses in identical twins.

The specimen was PBMCs. The chain recombines TRBV27 with TRBJ2-2; D is unclear. The source of this sequence is a woman under 30 in good health. The CDR3 is CASSFTRRPTNTGELFF. The CDR3 nucleotides are TGTGCCAGCAGTTTCACAAGAAGACCTACGAACACCGGGGAGCTGTTTTTT.